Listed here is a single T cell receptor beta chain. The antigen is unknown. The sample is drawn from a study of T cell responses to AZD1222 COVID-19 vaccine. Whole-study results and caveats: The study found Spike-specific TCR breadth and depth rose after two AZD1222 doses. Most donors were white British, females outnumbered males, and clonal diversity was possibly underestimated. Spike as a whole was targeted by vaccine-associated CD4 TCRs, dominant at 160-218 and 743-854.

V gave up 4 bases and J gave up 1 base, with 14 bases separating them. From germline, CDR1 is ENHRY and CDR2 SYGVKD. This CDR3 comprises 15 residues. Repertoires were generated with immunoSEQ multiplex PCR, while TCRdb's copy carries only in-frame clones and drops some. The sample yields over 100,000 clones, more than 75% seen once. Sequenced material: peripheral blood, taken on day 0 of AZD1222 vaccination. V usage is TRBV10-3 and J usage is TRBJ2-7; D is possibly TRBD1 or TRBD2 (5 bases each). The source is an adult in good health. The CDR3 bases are TGTGCCATCAGTGGAAACCGGGACGGATCCTACGAGCAGTACTTC. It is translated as CAISGNRDGSYEQYF.